This TCR beta chain comes out of a study of T-cell reconstitution after alpha-beta-depleted transplantation in children. Unique molecular identifiers featured in how the TCRbeta library was prepared. MiXCR was run by TCRdb on the PCR reads, yielding one entry per CDR3 protein. This table holds about 610,000 distinct CDR3 sequences, over 9.5% found once. This clonotype was picked up many times. After removal of 0 bases from V and 9 bases from J, the junction contained 3 bases not matched to a gene. The CDR3 runs to 16 residues. Per germline, CDR1 SGHVS and CDR2 FNYEAQ. The chain employs TRBV7-6 and TRBJ2-3; TRBD2 matches at 16 bases. The specimen was PBMCs from the stem cell graft donor, collected from the stem cell graft. The receptor's source is a human donor who donated a stem cell graft to a child with acute myeloid leukemia. The CDR3 nucleotides read TGTGCCAGCAGCTTAGCAGGGACTAGCGGGAGGGAAACGCAGTATTTT. Amino acid sequence: CASSLAGTSGRETQYF. The full variable domain, with the rest looked up from reference TRBV7-6 and TRBJ2-3, is GAGVSQSPRYKVTKRGQDVALRCDPISGHVSLYWYRQALGQGPEFLTYFNYEAQQDKSGLPNDRFSAERPEGSISTLTIQRTEQRDSAMYRCASSLAGTSGRETQYFGPGTRLTVL.